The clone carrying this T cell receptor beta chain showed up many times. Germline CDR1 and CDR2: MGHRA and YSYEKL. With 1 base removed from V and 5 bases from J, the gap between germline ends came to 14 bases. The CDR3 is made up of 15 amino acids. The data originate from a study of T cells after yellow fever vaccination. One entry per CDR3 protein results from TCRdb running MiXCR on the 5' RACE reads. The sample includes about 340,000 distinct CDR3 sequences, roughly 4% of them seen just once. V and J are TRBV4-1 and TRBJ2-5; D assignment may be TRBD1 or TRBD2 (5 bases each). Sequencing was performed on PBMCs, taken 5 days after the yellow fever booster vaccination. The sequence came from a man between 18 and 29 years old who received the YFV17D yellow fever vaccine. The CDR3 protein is CASSQGDLKPETQYF. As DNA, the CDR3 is TGCGCCAGCAGCCAAGGGGACCTTAAGCCGGAGACCCAGTACTTC.